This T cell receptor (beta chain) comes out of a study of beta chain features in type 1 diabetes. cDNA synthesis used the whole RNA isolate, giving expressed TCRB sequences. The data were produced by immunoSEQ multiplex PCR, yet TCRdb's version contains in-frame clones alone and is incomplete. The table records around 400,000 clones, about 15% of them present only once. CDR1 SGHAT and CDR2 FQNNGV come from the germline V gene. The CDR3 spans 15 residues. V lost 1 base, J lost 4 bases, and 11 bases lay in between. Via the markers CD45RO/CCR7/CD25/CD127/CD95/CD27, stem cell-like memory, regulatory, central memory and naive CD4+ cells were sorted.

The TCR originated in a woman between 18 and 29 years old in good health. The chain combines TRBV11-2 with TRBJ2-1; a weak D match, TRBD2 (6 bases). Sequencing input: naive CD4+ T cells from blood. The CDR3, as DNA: TGTGCCAGCAGCTTAGTGAGCGGGCCTTACAATGAGCAGTTCTTC. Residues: CASSLVSGPYNEQFF.